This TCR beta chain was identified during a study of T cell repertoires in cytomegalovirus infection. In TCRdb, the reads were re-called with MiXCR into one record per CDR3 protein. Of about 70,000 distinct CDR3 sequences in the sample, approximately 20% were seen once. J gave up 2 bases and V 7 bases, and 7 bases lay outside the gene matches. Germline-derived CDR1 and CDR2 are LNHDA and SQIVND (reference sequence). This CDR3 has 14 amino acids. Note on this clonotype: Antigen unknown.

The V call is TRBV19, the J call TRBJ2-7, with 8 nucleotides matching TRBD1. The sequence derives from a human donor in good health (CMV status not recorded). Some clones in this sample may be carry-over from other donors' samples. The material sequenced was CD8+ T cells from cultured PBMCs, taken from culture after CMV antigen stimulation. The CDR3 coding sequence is TGTGCCAGTACGGACAGGGAAAATCCCTACGAGCAGTACTTC. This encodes CASTDRENPYEQYF. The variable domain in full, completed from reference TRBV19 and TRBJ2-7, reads DGGITQSPKYLFRKEGQNVTLSCEQNLNHDAMYWYRQDPGQGLRLIYYSQIVNDFQKGDIAEGYSVSREKKESFPLTVTSAQKNPTAFYLCASTDRENPYEQYFGPGTRLTVT.